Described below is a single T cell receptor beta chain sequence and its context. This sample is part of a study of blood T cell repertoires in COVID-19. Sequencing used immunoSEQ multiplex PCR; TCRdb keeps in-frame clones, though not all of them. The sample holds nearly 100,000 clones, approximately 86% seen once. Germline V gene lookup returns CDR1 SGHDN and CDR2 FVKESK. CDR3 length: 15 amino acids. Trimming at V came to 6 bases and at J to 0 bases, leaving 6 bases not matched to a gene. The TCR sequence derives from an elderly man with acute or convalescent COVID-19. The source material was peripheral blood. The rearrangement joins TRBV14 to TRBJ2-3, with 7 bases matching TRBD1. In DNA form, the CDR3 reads TGTGCCAGCAGTCGAACAGGGGCAAGCACAGATACGCAGTATTTT. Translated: CASSRTGASTDTQYF. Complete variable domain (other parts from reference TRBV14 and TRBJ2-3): EAGVTQFPSHSVIEKGQTVTLRCDPISGHDNLYWYRRVMGKEIKFLLHFVKESKQDESGMPNNRFLAERTGGTYSTLKVQPAELEDSGVYFCASSRTGASTDTQYFGPGTRLTVL.